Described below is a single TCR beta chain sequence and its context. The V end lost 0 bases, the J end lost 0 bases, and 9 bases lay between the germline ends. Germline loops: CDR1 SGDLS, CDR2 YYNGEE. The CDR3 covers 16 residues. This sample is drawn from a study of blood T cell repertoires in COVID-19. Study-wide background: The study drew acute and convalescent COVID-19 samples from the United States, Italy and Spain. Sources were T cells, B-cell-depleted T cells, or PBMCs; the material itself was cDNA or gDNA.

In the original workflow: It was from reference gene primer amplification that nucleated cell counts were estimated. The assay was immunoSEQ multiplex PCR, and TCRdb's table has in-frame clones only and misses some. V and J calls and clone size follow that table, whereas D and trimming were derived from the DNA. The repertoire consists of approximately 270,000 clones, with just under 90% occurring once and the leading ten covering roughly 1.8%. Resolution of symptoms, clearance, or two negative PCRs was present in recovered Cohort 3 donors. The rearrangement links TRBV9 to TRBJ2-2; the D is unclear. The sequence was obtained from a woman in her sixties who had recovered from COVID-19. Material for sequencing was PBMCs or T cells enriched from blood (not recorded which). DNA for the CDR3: TGTGCCAGCAGCGTAGCTTTGGCGGCGAACACCGGGGAGCTGTTTTTT. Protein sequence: CASSVALAANTGELFF.